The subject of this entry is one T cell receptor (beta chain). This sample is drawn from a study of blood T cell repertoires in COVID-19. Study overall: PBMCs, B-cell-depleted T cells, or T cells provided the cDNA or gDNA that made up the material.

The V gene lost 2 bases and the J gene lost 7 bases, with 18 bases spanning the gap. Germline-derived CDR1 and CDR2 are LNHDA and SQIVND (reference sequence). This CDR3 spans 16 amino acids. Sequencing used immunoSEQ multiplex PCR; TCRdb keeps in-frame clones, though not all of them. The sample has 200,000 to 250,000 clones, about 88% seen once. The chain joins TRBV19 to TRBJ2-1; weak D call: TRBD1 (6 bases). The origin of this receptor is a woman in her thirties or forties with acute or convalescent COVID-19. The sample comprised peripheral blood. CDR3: CASSILGQSPGNEQFF. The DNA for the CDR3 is TGTGCCAGTAGTATATTGGGACAAAGCCCCGGGAATGAGCAGTTCTTC.